The clone carrying this TCR beta chain was seen at least ten times. Its antigen is undetermined. Uncontrolled infection, other autoimmune disease, pregnancy or lactation led to exclusion. This entry belongs to a study of T cells in Graves' hyperthyroidism and ophthalmopathy. Study results and caveats: Blood also carried most thyroid clonotypes expanded above 0.001.

The CDR3 extends over 14 amino acids. Trimming left V 0 bases short and J 7 bases short, with 9 bases between. Germline V gene sequence: CDR1 SGHAT, CDR2 FQNNGV. It was RNA transcripts that yielded the amplified TCR beta CDR3 regions. TCR CDR3 underwent first-round RT-PCR with the HTBI primer set. TCRdb re-derived calls from the multiplex PCR reads in MiXCR, one entry per CDR3 protein. The table shows 330,000 or so distinct CDR3 sequences, with around a fifth occurring only once. The source is a man between 45 and 60 years old with Graves' ophthalmopathy. The chain uses TRBV11-2 and TRBJ2-2; no clear D. Sequencing was done on a sample of blood. The CDR3 here is CASSLDKVGGELFF. CDR3 bases: TGTGCCAGCAGCTTAGATAAAGTGGGCGGGGAGCTGTTTTTT. Filled out from reference TRBV11-2 and TRBJ2-2, the complete variable domain reads EAGVAQSPRYKIIEKRQSVAFWCNPISGHATLYWYQQILGQGPKLLIQFQNNGVVDDSQLPKDRFSAERLKGVDSTLKIQPAKLEDSAVYLCASSLDKVGGELFFGEGSRLTVL.